What follows describes a single T cell receptor (beta chain). This sample is drawn from a study of blood T cell repertoires in COVID-19. Study-wide background: The United States, Italy and Spain provided the acute and convalescent COVID-19 samples.

The CDR3 loop spans 14 amino acids. V shed 4 bases and J 5 bases; nucleotides not matched to a gene: 8. CDR1 is LNHNV and CDR2 is YYDKDF in the germline V gene (reference sequence). Original data processing: Estimated nucleated cell counts came from reference gene primer amplification. The data were produced by immunoSEQ multiplex PCR, yet TCRdb's version contains in-frame clones alone and is incomplete. D and trimming come from the DNA, and the V and J calls and clone size come from that table. The sample lists approximately 310,000 clones; roughly 85% were seen once. Enrollees, about 18 to 90 years old, lived in about two dozen US areas. Two negative PCRs, clearance, or symptom resolution had been documented for recovered Cohort 3 donors.

The sample was PBMCs or T cells enriched from blood (not recorded which). The chain combines TRBV15 with TRBJ2-7, with 7 nucleotides matching TRBD2. This sequence was found in a man aged 25-45 years who had recovered from COVID-19. The CDR3 region is CATSIGGVLDEQYF. CDR3 DNA: TGTGCCACCAGCATTGGGGGGGTATTGGACGAGCAGTACTTC.